The 8 T cell receptor beta chains in this list originate from one sample, sequenced in a study of Ad26.COV2.S vaccination and SARS-CoV-2 variants. The repertoire was sequenced with immunoSEQ multiplex PCR; TCRdb's copy has only in-frame clones and lacks some. The table records around 340,000 clones, around 90% of them present only once. Treatment: roughly 19 received Ad26.COV2.S at low or high dose, single or two shots; about 5 received placebo; per-sample allocation not given. Samples were taken on day 63 after the first vaccine or placebo injection. This specimen consisted of peripheral blood, obtained in a trial of Ad26.COV2.S vaccine versus placebo. The receptors here all came from a person between 18 and 60 years old who received the Ad26.COV2.S COVID-19 vaccine or a placebo.

The V call is TRBV27, the J call TRBJ2-3; possibly TRBD2 for D (7 bases). V was pared by 6 bases and J by 5 bases, with 18 bases between. This CDR3 contains 15 residues. Germline assignment: CDR1 MNHEY and CDR2 SMNVEV (reference sequence). This CDR3 reads CASRETGRGRDTQYF. The CDR3 DNA sequence: TGTGCCAGCAGGGAAACAGGGAGGGGTCGAGATACGCAGTATTTT.

The chain joins TRBV5-4 to TRBJ2-5; no firm D call. The V gene lost 1 base and the J gene lost 5 bases, with 9 bases spanning the gap. Germline V gene lookup returns CDR1 SGHNT and CDR2 YYREEE (reference sequence). This CDR3 spans 13 amino acids. The CDR3 spells CASSLKGLETQYF. The CDR3 DNA follows: TGTGCCAGCAGCTTGAAGGGTTTGGAGACCCAGTACTTC.

V is TRBV10-3 and J is TRBJ2-3; tentatively, D is TRBD1 or TRBD2 (6 bases each). The CDR3 is 16 residues long. The germline V and J ends were trimmed by 2 bases and 3 bases, with 15 bases remaining between them. Germline V gene sequence: CDR1 ENHRY, CDR2 SYGVKD. Here the CDR3 reads CAISERGAVVTDTQYF. Written as DNA, the CDR3 is TGTGCCATCAGTGAGAGGGGGGCCGTAGTTACAGATACGCAGTATTTT.

The gene calls are TRBV11-2 and TRBJ1-2; possibly TRBD1 for D (6 bases). CDR3 length: 12 amino acids. The germline V gene has CDR1 SGHAT and CDR2 FQNNGV. V was shortened by 0 bases and J by 10 bases, with 9 bases between the two germline ends. In nucleotides, the CDR3 is TGTGCCAGCAGCTTAGATAGGGGGGCCTACACCTTC. As protein: CASSLDRGAYTF.

The gene calls are TRBV28 and TRBJ2-7; possible D gene TRBD1, 6 bases. This CDR3 has 14 residues. Germline CDR1 reads MDHEN; CDR2 reads SYDVKM. Trimming cost V 7 bases and J 7 bases, with 20 bases left between them. The CDR3 protein is CASNLLGHGNEQYF. CDR3 sequence (DNA): TGTGCCAGCAACCTGCTGGGACATGGAAATGAGCAGTACTTC. Full variable domain (outside the CDR3, taken from reference TRBV28 and TRBJ2-7): DVKVTQSSRYLVKRTGEKVFLECVQDMDHENMFWYRQDPGLGLRLIYFSYDVKMKEKGDIPEGYSVSREKKERFSLILESASTNQTSMYLCASNLLGHGNEQYFGPGTRLTVT.

The table lists this clone with a count of one. Its ends do not fully match the called genes, so a read error is possible. This chain links TRBV6-4 with TRBJ2-3, with D unclear. This CDR3 is built from 24 residues. CDR1 is MRHNA, CDR2 SNTAGT, per germline. CDR3 amino acids: CASIDSHPLTHSSCRHPCTDTQYF. DNA for the CDR3: TGTGCCAGCATTGACTCACATCCCCTCACACACTCCTCATGTCGTCATCCCTGCACAGATACGCAGTATTTT.

This chain links TRBV9 with TRBJ2-7, with a possible D match to TRBD1 (6 bases). The CDR3 is 15 residues long. Trimming removed 4 bases at V and 6 bases at J, with 20 bases between. Germline V CDR1 and CDR2: SGDLS, YYNGEE. In nucleotides, the CDR3 is TGTGCCAGCAGCCTACAACCCTCGACAGGCTCCGAGCAGTACTTC. Residues: CASSLQPSTGSEQYF. The full variable domain, its missing parts supplied by reference TRBV9 and TRBJ2-7, is DSGVTQTPKHLITATGQRVTLRCSPRSGDLSVYWYQQSLDQGLQFLIQYYNGEERAKGNILERFSAQQFPDLHSELNLSSLELGDSALYFCASSLQPSTGSEQYFGPGTRLTVT.

The chain carries TRBV7-9 and TRBJ1-6; the D is unclear. With 5 bases removed from V and 9 bases from J, the gap between germline ends came to 20 bases. CDR1 is SEHNR and CDR2 is FQNEAQ in the germline V gene (reference sequence). CDR3 size: 16 residues. The CDR3 coding sequence is TGTGCCAGCAGCCCGAAGTCCAGCGGTGCCTTTTCACCCCTCCACTTT. It codes for CASSPKSSGAFSPLHF.